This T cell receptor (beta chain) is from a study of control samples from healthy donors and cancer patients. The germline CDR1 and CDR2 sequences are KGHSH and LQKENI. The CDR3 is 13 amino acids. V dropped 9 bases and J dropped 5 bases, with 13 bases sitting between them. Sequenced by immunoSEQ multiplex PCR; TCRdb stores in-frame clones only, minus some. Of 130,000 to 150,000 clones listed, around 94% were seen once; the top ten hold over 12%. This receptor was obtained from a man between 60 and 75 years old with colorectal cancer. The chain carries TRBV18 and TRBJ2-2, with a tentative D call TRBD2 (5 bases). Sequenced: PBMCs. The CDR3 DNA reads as TGTGCCAGTCAGACGGGGATTACCGGGGAGCTGTTTTTT. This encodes CASQTGITGELFF. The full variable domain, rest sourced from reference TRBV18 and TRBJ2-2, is NAGVMQNPRHLVRRRGQEARLRCSPMKGHSHVYWYRQLPEEGLKFMVYLQKENIIDESGMPKERFSAEFPKEGPSILRIQQVVRGDSAAYFCASQTGITGELFFGEGSRLTVL.